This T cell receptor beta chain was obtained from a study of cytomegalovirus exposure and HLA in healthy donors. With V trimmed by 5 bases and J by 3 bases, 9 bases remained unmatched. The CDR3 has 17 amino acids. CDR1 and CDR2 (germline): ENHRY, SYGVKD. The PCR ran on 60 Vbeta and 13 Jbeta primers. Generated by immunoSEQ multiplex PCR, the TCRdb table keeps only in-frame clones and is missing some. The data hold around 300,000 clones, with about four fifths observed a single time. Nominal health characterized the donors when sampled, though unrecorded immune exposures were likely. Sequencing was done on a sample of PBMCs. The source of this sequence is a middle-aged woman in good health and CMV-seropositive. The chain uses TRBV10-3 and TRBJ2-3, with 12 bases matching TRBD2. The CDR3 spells CAISPGASGRGTDTQYF. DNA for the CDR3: TGTGCCATCAGTCCCGGGGCTAGCGGGAGGGGTACAGATACGCAGTATTTT.